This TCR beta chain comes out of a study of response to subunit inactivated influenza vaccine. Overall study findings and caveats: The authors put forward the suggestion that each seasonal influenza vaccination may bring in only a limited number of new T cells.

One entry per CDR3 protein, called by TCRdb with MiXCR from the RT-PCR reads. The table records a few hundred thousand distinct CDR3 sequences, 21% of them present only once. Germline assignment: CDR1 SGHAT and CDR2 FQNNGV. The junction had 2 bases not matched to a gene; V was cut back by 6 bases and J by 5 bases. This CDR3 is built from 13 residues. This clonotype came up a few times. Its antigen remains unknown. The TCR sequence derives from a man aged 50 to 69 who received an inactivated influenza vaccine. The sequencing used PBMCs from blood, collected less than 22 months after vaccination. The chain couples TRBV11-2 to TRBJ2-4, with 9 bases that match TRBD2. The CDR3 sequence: CASRRLAENIQYF. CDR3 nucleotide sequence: TGTGCCAGCAGAAGACTAGCGGAAAACATTCAGTACTTC.